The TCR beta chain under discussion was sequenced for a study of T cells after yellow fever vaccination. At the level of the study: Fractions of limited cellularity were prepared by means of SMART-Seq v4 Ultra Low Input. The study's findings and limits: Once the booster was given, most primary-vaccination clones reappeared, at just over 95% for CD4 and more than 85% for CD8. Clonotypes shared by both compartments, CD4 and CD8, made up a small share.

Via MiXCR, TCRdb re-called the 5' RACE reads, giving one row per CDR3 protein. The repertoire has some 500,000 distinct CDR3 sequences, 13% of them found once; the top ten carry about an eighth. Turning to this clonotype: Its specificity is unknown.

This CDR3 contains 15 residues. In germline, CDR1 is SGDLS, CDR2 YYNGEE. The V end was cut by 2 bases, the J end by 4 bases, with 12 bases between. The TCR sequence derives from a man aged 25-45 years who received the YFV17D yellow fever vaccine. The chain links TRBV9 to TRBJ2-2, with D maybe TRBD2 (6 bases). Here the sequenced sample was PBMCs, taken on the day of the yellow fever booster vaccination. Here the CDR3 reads CASSVREVGTGELFF. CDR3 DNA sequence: TGTGCCAGCAGCGTCAGGGAGGTGGGCACCGGGGAGCTGTTTTTT.